The TCR beta chain under discussion was sequenced for a study of blood T cell repertoires in COVID-19 (dated by TCRdb to 2018 to 2020). Regarding the study in general: Samples from collaborators originated in the United States, Italy and Spain and spanned both the acute and convalescent phases of COVID-19. The prospective study material was composed of cDNA or gDNA derived from T cells, B-cell-depleted T cells, or PBMCs. Deeply sampled blood TCRbeta repertoires from subjects exposed to, actively infected with, or recovered from COVID-19 were included in the dataset. The repertoires were released in a freely available public database meant as a resource for research on the immune response to SARS-CoV-2. The samples were drawn from two sources: the first 160 participants of the ongoing ImmuneRACE study, and approximately 1,300 subjects contributed by 6 global collaborators. Sample metadata almost always included a de-identified subject ID, COVID-19 status, age in years and sex. Where HLA class I and class II types were available, the types were taken from metadata supplied by the sample provider, not from assay-based typing. Results and caveats for the whole study, not just this receptor: Clinical and demographic metadata were provided uncurated, with the amount varying by source and participant.

Whole blood was collected in K2EDTA tubes by collaborating institutions according to the institutions' own protocols. For TCRbeta analysis, collaborator samples were shipped as frozen whole blood, as isolated PBMCs, or as DNA extracted from either sample type. The immunoSEQ Assay, a bias-controlled multiplex PCR, was used to amplify TCRbeta CDR3 regions from genomic DNA. The authors' analysis ran thus. The number of nucleated cells in each sample was estimated by amplification of reference gene primers within the assay. To quantify the absolute abundance of each unique TCRbeta CDR3 rearrangement, sequence reads were collapsed and filtered. Productive Simpson clonality was computed per sample as the square root of Simpson's diversity index over productive rearrangements. TCRdb took over this immuneACCESS table, retaining in-frame rearrangements with V and J assigned. Such tables are incomplete; in checked studies, under half of the missing clones stem from an unresolved V gene, and the remainder is unexplained. The DNA was the basis for D and trimming; V, J and clone size are from that table. A total of around 34,000 clones appear in this sample, 82% of them only once. Approximately 40% of the sample is in the top ten clones.

V is cut back by 4 bases and J by 4 bases, with 5 bases in the junction unmatched. The CDR3 sequence holds 15 residues, the cysteine and phenylalanine included. Solely the CDR3 DNA is kept, with 45 bases framed from the first base. According to the germline V gene, CDR1 reads KGHSH and CDR2 reads LQKENI. To note about this clone: The antigen it recognizes is unknown. No base qualities exist here, and no much larger clone lies one base off it.

The V and J genes are TRBV18 and TRBJ2-1; 9 middle bases align to TRBD2. The source of this sequence is a man at least 80 years old with active or convalescent COVID-19. The sequencing sample was made of peripheral blood. CDR3 protein: CASSQTSGPYNEQFF. The DNA is TGTGCCAGCTCACAGACTAGCGGCCCTTACAATGAGCAGTTCTTC.